This T cell receptor beta chain is drawn from a study of PD-L1 blockade in urothelial cancer. Whole-study context: Patients previously received 0 to 3 chemotherapy regimens. Study findings and constraints: Enhanced expansion of tumor-associated blood clones at 3 weeks characterized durable-benefit patients.

CDR1 is SEHNR, CDR2 FQNEAQ, per germline (reference sequence). V was cut by 5 bases and J by 5 bases, with 18 bases left in between. The CDR3 totals 16 residues. On this clone itself: The antigen is undetermined.

Patients' cancers were locally advanced or metastatic urothelial carcinomas. Libraries were prepared by immunoSEQ multiplex PCR; TCRdb keeps only in-frame clonotypes and omits some of them. This table holds approximately 50,000 clones, about 90% found once. The chain couples TRBV7-9 to TRBJ2-2; tentatively, D is TRBD2 (7 bases). Specimen: PBMCs, collected around atezolizumab (anti-PD-L1) treatment. The clonotype comes from a man aged 60-69 years with urothelial cancer. The CDR3, as DNA: TGTGCCAGCAGCCAGAGGGGGGGCTTGAGAACCGGGGAGCTGTTTTTT. This codes for CASSQRGGLRTGELFF.